A single sample gave rise to the 25 T cell receptor beta chains below, sequenced in a study of cytomegalovirus exposure and HLA in healthy donors. The repertoire was sequenced with immunoSEQ multiplex PCR; TCRdb's copy has only in-frame clones and lacks some. This table holds about 310,000 clones, 88% found once. The sample consisted of PBMCs. The receptors shown here come from a young man in good health and CMV-seronegative.

This sequence joins TRBV5-1 and TRBJ1-5, with TRBD1 matching over 7 bases. Trimming removed 0 bases from V and 6 bases from J; junction bases left unmatched: 6. The CDR3 spans 15 residues. The V gene's germline CDR1 is SGHRS and CDR2 YFSETQ. In nucleotides, the CDR3 is TGCGCCAGCAGCTTGGCAGGGGGAAGGTTTCAGCCCCAGCATTTT. Translated: CASSLAGGRFQPQHF.

The chain's CDR3 is CASSIDTNGYGYTF. CDR3 DNA sequence: TGTGCCAGTAGTATAGATACGAACGGCTATGGCTACACCTTC. V gene TRBV19 combines with J gene TRBJ1-2; no firm D call. The CDR3 has 14 residues. Germline CDR1 is LNHDA and CDR2 is SQIVND (reference sequence). V lost 0 bases and J 4 bases, leaving 9 bases between the germline ends.

This chain links TRBV2 with TRBJ2-2; 9 bases match TRBD1. Losses at the gene ends were 7 bases for V and 6 bases for J; bases not matched to a gene: 18. The CDR3 totals 18 residues. Germline V gene sequence: CDR1 SNHLY, CDR2 FYNNEI. For the CDR3, the DNA is TGTGCCAGCATGCACGGGGGGAACCGGGACAGGGTTGCCGGGGAGCTGTTTTTT. Its translation is CASMHGGNRDRVAGELFF.

This sequence joins TRBV4-2 and TRBJ1-1; the match to TRBD1 covers 9 bases. CDR3 length: 15 amino acids. Unmatched junction bases numbered 4, after V lost 4 bases and J lost 1 base. Germline V lookup: CDR1 LGHNA, CDR2 YNFKEQ. The CDR3 loop is CASSLTDRGNTEAFF. For the CDR3, the DNA is TGTGCCAGCAGCCTCACGGACAGGGGGAACACTGAAGCTTTCTTT.

DNA of the CDR3: TGTGCCAGTACAAGACAGGGGCGGACCTACAATGAGCAGTTCTTC. It is translated as CASTRQGRTYNEQFF. The chain joins TRBV19 to TRBJ2-1; 8 bases align to TRBD1. CDR3 length: 15 amino acids. After removal of 7 bases from V and 2 bases from J, the junction contained 7 bases not matched to a gene. Germline CDR1 and CDR2: LNHDA and SQIVND (reference sequence).

This chain joins TRBV19 and TRBJ1-2; 7 nucleotides match TRBD1. Germline V lookup: CDR1 LNHDA, CDR2 SQIVND (reference sequence). V lost 4 bases to trimming and J lost 0 bases; unmatched junction nucleotides: 5. This CDR3 is 15 amino acids long. The chain's CDR3 is CASSRQGGSNYGYTF. CDR3 in DNA: TGTGCCAGTAGTAGACAGGGTGGCTCTAACTATGGCTACACCTTC.

The gene calls are TRBV6-5 and TRBJ2-2; 8 bases line up with TRBD2. V lost 2 bases and J lost 9; bases outside the gene matches: 11. Germline lookup yields CDR1 MNHEY and CDR2 SVGAGI. This CDR3 is built from 16 residues. The CDR3 is CASSYPAGGLYWELFF. The DNA of the CDR3 is TGTGCCAGCAGTTACCCGGCGGGGGGCCTTTATTGGGAGCTGTTTTTT.

The chain has TRBV5-4 and TRBJ2-4, with D possibly being TRBD1 (6 bases). The V and J ends lost 4 bases and 1 base respectively, with 9 bases between them. The CDR3 sequence is 14 residues long. Germline V gene sequence: CDR1 SGHNT, CDR2 YYREEE (reference sequence). In DNA, the CDR3 is TGTGCCAGCAGCCCTACAGGGGCCAAAAACATTCAGTACTTC. This translates into CASSPTGAKNIQYF.

V usage is TRBV11-2 and J usage is TRBJ1-1; 7 nucleotides agree with TRBD1. The germline V gene encodes CDR1 SGHAT and CDR2 FQNNGV. Unmatched junction bases numbered 5, after V lost 1 base and J lost 6 bases. This CDR3 is 14 amino acids long. This CDR3 is CASSLVTGAPEAFF. DNA of the CDR3: TGTGCCAGCAGCTTAGTCACAGGGGCCCCTGAAGCTTTCTTT.

As concerns this clone: Different DNA sequences within this sample yield the same CDR3. The rearrangement joins TRBV7-9 to TRBJ2-7; unclear D gene. Trimming took off 8 bases at V and 2 bases at J, with 7 bases between the two ends. The V gene's germline CDR1 is SEHNR and CDR2 FQNEAQ (reference sequence). There are 11 residues in the CDR3. In DNA, the CDR3 is TGTGCCAGCTCCGCGACCTACGAGCAGTACTTC. Protein sequence: CASSATYEQYF.

The chain joins TRBV7-2 to TRBJ2-1; TRBD2 matches 13 bases. In germline, CDR1 is SGHTA, CDR2 FQGNSA. With V trimmed by 2 bases and J by 9 bases, 4 bases remained unmatched. The CDR3 extends over 15 amino acids. In nucleotides, the CDR3 is TGTGCCAGCAGCTTAACTAGCGGGGGGGCTACTGAGCAGTTCTTC. Amino acid sequence: CASSLTSGGATEQFF.

The chain joins TRBV5-1 to TRBJ2-5, with 8 positions matching TRBD1. The CDR3 sequence is 15 residues long. From germline, CDR1 is SGHRS and CDR2 YFSETQ. The ends lost 4 bases at V and 0 bases at J; junction bases unmatched: 5. In nucleotides, the CDR3 is TGCGCCAGCAGCCTGGGACAGGCGAACCAAGAGACCCAGTACTTC. Its translation: CASSLGQANQETQYF.

This rearrangement joins TRBV7-2 to TRBJ2-7, with 10 bases fitting TRBD2. This CDR3 region has 14 residues. Germline V gene lookup returns CDR1 SGHTA and CDR2 FQGNSA. Germline trimming cut 10 bases from V and 6 bases from J; bases unmatched to any gene: 12. The CDR3 loop reads CATQLGAGGPEQYF. CDR3 nucleotide sequence: TGTGCCACCCAGCTGGGAGCGGGGGGGCCCGAGCAGTACTTC.

The chain has TRBV5-4 and TRBJ2-7; 9 bases map to TRBD2. The CDR3 spans 16 residues. Per the germline V gene, CDR1 is SGHNT and CDR2 is YYREEE (reference sequence). Trimming cost V 0 bases and J 3 bases; bases outside gene matches: 7. CDR3 sequence: CASSLAGLAGLYEQYF. The CDR3 DNA is TGTGCCAGCAGCTTGGCCGGGCTAGCGGGGCTCTACGAGCAGTACTTC.

The chain is built from TRBV6-1 and TRBJ1-5; D might be TRBD1 (5 bases). Germline V lookup: CDR1 MNHNS, CDR2 SASEGT. V was trimmed by 7 bases and J by 6 bases, leaving 16 bases between them. The CDR3 contains 14 residues. In DNA form, the CDR3 reads TGTGCCAGCACCCCAGGGCAGGGAGGTCAGCCCCAGCATTTT. It yields the protein CASTPGQGGQPQHF.

The chain has TRBV9 and TRBJ2-5, with D possibly TRBD1 on 6 matching bases. The ends were cut back, 3 bases at V and 5 bases at J, with 11 bases in the middle. Germline CDR1 is SGDLS and CDR2 is YYNGEE. This CDR3 has 13 amino acids. CDR3 DNA: TGTGCCAGCAGCGCGTTGGACAGCGAGACCCAGTACTTC. It specifies CASSALDSETQYF.

The chain has TRBV5-1 and TRBJ2-6, with 10 bases aligning to TRBD1. CDR1 and CDR2 (germline): SGHRS, YFSETQ. Trimming cost V 0 bases and J 0 bases; bases outside gene matches: 12. The CDR3 contains 21 residues. In nucleotides, the CDR3 is TGCGCCAGCAGCTTGGTTCCACCGGACAGGGGGTGGGGCTCTGGGGCCAACGTCCTGACTTTC. Its protein product is CASSLVPPDRGWGSGANVLTF.

The rearrangement joins TRBV18 to TRBJ1-2, with D tentatively TRBD1 (6 bases). Trimming took off 6 bases at V and 1 base at J, with 12 bases between the two ends. Looked up from germline, CDR1 is KGHSH and CDR2 is LQKENI. The CDR3 sequence is 14 residues long. The CDR3 sequence: CASSTGIDNYGYTF. CDR3 DNA sequence: TGTGCCAGCTCCACAGGGATTGATAACTATGGCTACACCTTC. The variable domain in full, completed from reference TRBV18 and TRBJ1-2, reads NAGVMQNPRHLVRRRGQEARLRCSPMKGHSHVYWYRQLPEEGLKFMVYLQKENIIDESGMPKERFSAEFPKEGPSILRIQQVVRGDSAAYFCASSTGIDNYGYTFGSGTRLTVV.

The gene calls are TRBV6-5 and TRBJ2-7, with 11 bases identical to TRBD2. The CDR3 is made up of 13 amino acids. V shed 6 bases, J shed 7 bases, and the junction held 5 bases outside the gene matches. The germline V gene encodes CDR1 MNHEY and CDR2 SVGAGI. Here the CDR3 reads CASRRLAGREQYF. The CDR3 coding sequence is TGTGCCAGCAGGCGACTAGCGGGGAGGGAGCAGTACTTC.

This chain uses TRBV15 with TRBJ1-4, with a tentative D call TRBD1 (6 bases). The CDR3 covers 15 residues. With 1 base removed from V and 8 bases from J, the gap between germline ends came to 14 bases. In germline, CDR1 is LNHNV, CDR2 YYDKDF (reference sequence). CDR3: CATSRGTVYREKLFF. Here the CDR3 DNA reads TGTGCCACCAGCAGAGGGACAGTGTATAGAGAAAAACTGTTTTTT.

V usage is TRBV5-1 and J usage is TRBJ1-1; a weak D match, TRBD1 (5 bases). In germline, CDR1 is SGHRS, CDR2 YFSETQ. V lost 0 bases, J lost 1 base, and 7 bases lay in between. CDR3 length: 14 residues. The CDR3: CASSLVTGNTEAFF. CDR3 coding DNA: TGCGCCAGCAGCTTGGTTACAGGGAACACTGAAGCTTTCTTT. The complete variable domain, with remaining parts taken from reference TRBV5-1 and TRBJ1-1, reads KAGVTQTPRYLIKTRGQQVTLSCSPISGHRSVSWYQQTPGQGLQFLFEYFSETQRNKGNFPGRFSGRQFSNSRSEMNVSTLELGDSALYLCASSLVTGNTEAFFGQGTRLTVV.

The chain couples TRBV6-6 to TRBJ2-6, with D possibly being TRBD2 (5 bases). Trimming removed 2 bases at V and 0 bases at J, with 5 bases between. CDR3 length: 15 amino acids. CDR1 and CDR2 (germline): MNHNY, SVGAGI (reference sequence). CDR3 nucleotides: TGTGCCAGCAGTTACGGGAGCTCTGGGGCCAACGTCCTGACTTTC. This sequence encodes CASSYGSSGANVLTF.

This clone has only one observation. CDR3 in DNA: TGTGCCAGCACCTATGTCATTAATTCACCCCTCCACTTT. Protein product: CASTYVINSPLHF. This chain connects TRBV6-1 to TRBJ1-6; D not resolved. Germline values: CDR1 MNHNS, CDR2 SASEGT. Trimming cost V 7 bases and J 6 bases, with 10 bases left between them. The CDR3 runs 13 residues.

The J gene is TRBJ1-1, the V gene TRBV2, with TRBD1 as a possible D gene (6 bases). Germline V gives CDR1 SNHLY, CDR2 FYNNEI. The length of the CDR3 is 11 residues. Trimming left V 6 bases short and J 7 bases short, with 9 bases between. CDR3 DNA: TGTGCCAGCAGGGGGACACATGAAGCTTTCTTT. Translation gives CASRGTHEAFF.

The chain joins TRBV27 to TRBJ1-6; tentative D call: TRBD1 (5 bases). Germline V gene data show CDR1 as MNHEY and CDR2 as SMNVEV (reference sequence). This CDR3 comprises 15 residues. V lost 10 bases and J lost 0, with 13 bases in between. The CDR3 here is CATRDLSSYNSPLHF. The CDR3 DNA sequence: TGTGCCACCCGGGACTTGAGCTCCTATAATTCACCCCTCCACTTT.